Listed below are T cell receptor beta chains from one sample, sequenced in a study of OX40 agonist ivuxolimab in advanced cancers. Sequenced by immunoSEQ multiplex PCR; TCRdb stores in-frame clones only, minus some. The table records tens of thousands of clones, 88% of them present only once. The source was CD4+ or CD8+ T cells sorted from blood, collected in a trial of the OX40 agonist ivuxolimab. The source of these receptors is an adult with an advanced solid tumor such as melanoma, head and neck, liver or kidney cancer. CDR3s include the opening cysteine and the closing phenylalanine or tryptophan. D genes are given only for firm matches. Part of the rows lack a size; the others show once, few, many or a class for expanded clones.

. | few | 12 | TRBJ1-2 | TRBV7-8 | TGTGCCAGCAGCTTAGTGGGCTTCGGCTACACCTTC | CASSLVGFGYTF
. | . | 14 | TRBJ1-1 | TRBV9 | TGTGCCAGCAGCCCAAGACGGACGAGCACTGAAGCTTTCTTT | CASSPRRTSTEAFF
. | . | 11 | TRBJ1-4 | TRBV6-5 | TGTGCCAGCAGACTACAGGGCTCCATGTTTTTT | CASRLQGSMFF
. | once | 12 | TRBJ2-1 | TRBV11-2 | TGTGCCAGCAGCCTAGGGGAACGTGAGCAGTTCTTC | CASSLGEREQFF
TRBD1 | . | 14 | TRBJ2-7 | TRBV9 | TGTGCCAGCAGCGCTGGGACAGGGGTTGAGGAGCAGTACTTC | CASSAGTGVEEQYF
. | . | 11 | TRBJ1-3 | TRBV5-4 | TGTGCCAGCAACTCTGGAAACACCATATATTTT | CASNSGNTIYF
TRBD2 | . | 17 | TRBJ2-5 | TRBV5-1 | TGCGCCAGCAGCTTGGGACTAGCGGGAGGTAGCCAAGAGACCCAGTACTTC | CASSLGLAGGSQETQYF
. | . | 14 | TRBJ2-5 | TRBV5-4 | TGTGCCAGCAGCTTGGCGGGCAGGTCAGAGACCCAGTACTTC | CASSLAGRSETQYF
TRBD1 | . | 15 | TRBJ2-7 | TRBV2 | TGTGCCAGCAGTGGGGACAGAGGAAGTTCCTACGAGCAGTACTTC | CASSGDRGSSYEQYF
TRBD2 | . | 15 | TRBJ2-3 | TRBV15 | TGTGCCACCAGCAGAGGCGGGGGGGGATCAGATACGCAGTATTTT | CATSRGGGGSDTQYF
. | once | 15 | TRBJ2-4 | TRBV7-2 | TGTGCCAGCAGCGGAGCCGGGGCCCCTTGGGGCATTCAGTACTTC | CASSGAGAPWGIQYF
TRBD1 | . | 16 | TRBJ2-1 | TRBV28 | TGTGCCAGCAGTCCGCCGGGACAGGGGCAGCAATCGGAGCAGTTCTTC | CASSPPGQGQQSEQFF
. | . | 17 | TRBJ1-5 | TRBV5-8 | TGTGCCAGCAGCTACCGGACGGACCGTTGGGGGGATCAGCCCCAGCATTTT | CASSYRTDRWGDQPQHF
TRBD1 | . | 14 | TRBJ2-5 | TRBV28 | TGTGCCAGCAGTTCGGACAGGGGAACGGAGACCCAGTACTTC | CASSSDRGTETQYF
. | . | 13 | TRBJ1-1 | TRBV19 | TGTGCCAGTGATAACAGGGTGAACACTGAAGCTTTCTTT | CASDNRVNTEAFF
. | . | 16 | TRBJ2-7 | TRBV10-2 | TGCGCCAGCAGCCAAGAATCGGCCCTCGAACGGTCTGAGCAGTACTTC | CASSQESALERSEQYF
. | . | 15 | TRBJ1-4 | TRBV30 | TGTGCCTGGGGTGGGGGCTCTTCAAGGGCGGAAAAACTGTTTTTT | CAWGGGSSRAEKLFF
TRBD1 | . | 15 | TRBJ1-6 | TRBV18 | TGTGCCAGCTCACTTACAGGGGACCCAAATTCACCCCTCCACTTT | CASSLTGDPNSPLHF
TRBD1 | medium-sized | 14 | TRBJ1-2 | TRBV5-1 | TGCGCCAGCAGCCGGGACAGGGCCAACTATGGCTACACCTTC | CASSRDRANYGYTF
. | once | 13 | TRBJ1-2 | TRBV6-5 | TGTGCCAGCGGGCCCGGAGGGTACTATGGCTACACCTTC | CASGPGGYYGYTF
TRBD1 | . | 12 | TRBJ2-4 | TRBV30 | TGTGCCTGGAGCGGACAGGACGGCATTCAGTACTTC | CAWSGQDGIQYF
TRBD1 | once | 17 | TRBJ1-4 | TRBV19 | TGTGCCAGTAGTATTCTCGGACAGGATGGGGCTAATGAAAAACTGTTTTTT | CASSILGQDGANEKLFF
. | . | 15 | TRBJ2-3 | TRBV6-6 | TGTGCCAGCAGTTTCCAGGGGAAGGGCACAGATACGCAGTATTTT | CASSFQGKGTDTQYF
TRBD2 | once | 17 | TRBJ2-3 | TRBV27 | TGTGCCAGCAGTGCCTCCGGGACTAGCGGGCCCTTAGATACGCAGTATTTT | CASSASGTSGPLDTQYF